The 4 T cell receptor beta chains reported below all come from one sample, sequenced in a study of blood T cell repertoires in COVID-19 (dated by TCRdb to the early 2020s). The library was made by the immunoSEQ multiplex PCR assay. As stored in TCRdb, this immuneACCESS dataset retains in-frame rearrangements with V and J assigned. A fraction of the clones does not appear; measured against another copy, unresolved V genes explain less than half of the discrepancy, and the remainder lacks a known reason. For this sample there are roughly 500,000 clones; nearly 90% appear just once. Roughly 0.9% of the sample is taken by the ten largest. The specimen was peripheral blood. The receptors shown here come from a man aged 18 to 29 with COVID-19, enrolled during active disease.

The chain is built from TRBV7-2 and TRBJ2-7; 13 bases are a match to TRBD2. Losses at the gene ends were 5 bases for V and 3 bases for J; bases not matched to a gene: 4. The germline V gene encodes CDR1 SGHTA and CDR2 FQGNSA. The CDR3 contains 15 residues. The CDR3 loop reads CASSLRTSGGYEQYF. CDR3 DNA: TGTGCCAGCAGCCTGCGGACTAGCGGGGGCTACGAGCAGTACTTC.

CDR3: CAWSTGGAVSGELFF. The CDR3, as DNA: TGTGCCTGGAGTACTGGGGGGGCGGTTTCCGGGGAGCTGTTTTTT. V and J are TRBV30 and TRBJ2-2; possible D gene TRBD2, 7 bases. Looked up from germline, CDR1 is GTSNPN and CDR2 is SVGIG (reference sequence). The CDR3 is 15 residues long. V was pared by 2 bases and J by 6 bases, with 16 bases between. Looking up the rest from reference TRBV30 and TRBJ2-2 gives the full variable domain: SQTIHQWPATLVQPVGSPLSLECTVEGTSNPNLYWYRQAAGRGLQLLFYSVGIGQISSEVPQNLSASRPQDRQFILSSKKLLLSDSGFYLCAWSTGGAVSGELFFGEGSRLTVL.

The chain links TRBV6-2 or TRBV6-3 to TRBJ1-3; the D gene is possibly TRBD1 (6 bases). Per the germline V gene, CDR1 is MNHEY and CDR2 is SVGEGT. The CDR3 contains 14 residues. Deletions cut 6 bases from V and 4 bases from J, with 13 bases between. The CDR3 nucleotides read TGTGCCAGCAGCCGACTCGGACAGGGAAACACCATATATTTT. This sequence encodes CASSRLGQGNTIYF.

The V and J genes are TRBV5-4 and TRBJ2-2; maybe TRBD2 (6 bases). The length of the CDR3 is 13 residues. Looked up from germline, CDR1 is SGHNT and CDR2 is YYREEE (reference sequence). Trimming took 4 bases from V and 3 from J, leaving 7 bases between them. For the CDR3, the DNA is TGTGCCAGCAGCCGGGACTACACCGGGGAGCTGTTTTTT. This codes for CASSRDYTGELFF. The variable domain in full, with the rest retrieved from reference TRBV5-4 and TRBJ2-2, is ETGVTQSPTHLIKTRGQQVTLRCSSQSGHNTVSWYQQALGQGPQFIFQYYREEENGRGNFPPRFSGLQFPNYSSELNVNALELDDSALYLCASSRDYTGELFFGEGSRLTVL.